Below, 4 T cell receptor beta chains from the same sample are listed, as sequenced in a study of cytotoxic CD8 clonotypes in ibrutinib-treated CLL. Method: immunoSEQ multiplex PCR; TCRdb's copy keeps in-frame clones and lacks some. This repertoire shows over 130,000 clones, approximately 80% found once; its top ten account for roughly 7.2%. Sequenced here: PBMCs, sampled after 36 months of ibrutinib treatment. The receptors here all came from a human donor with chronic lymphocytic leukemia.

The chain employs TRBV27 and TRBJ1-2, with 8 bases matching TRBD1. CDR3 length: 14 residues. The germline CDR1 and CDR2 sequences are MNHEY and SMNVEV (reference sequence). Trimming took 6 bases from V and 2 from J; bases not matched to a gene: 5. CDR3 protein: CASRKDRANYGYTF. CDR3 sequence (DNA): TGTGCCAGCAGAAAGGACAGGGCCAACTATGGCTACACCTTC.

This rearrangement joins TRBV2 to TRBJ2-7; the D gene is possibly TRBD1 (6 bases). CDR1 SNHLY and CDR2 FYNNEI come from the germline V gene. There are 12 residues in the CDR3. V lost 5 bases and J 3 bases, leaving 8 bases between the germline ends. The CDR3 sequence: CASSRTVYEQYF. CDR3 in DNA: TGTGCCAGCAGTAGGACAGTCTACGAGCAGTACTTC.

The chain employs TRBV6-1 and TRBJ2-5; TRBD2 agrees at 7 bases. The V segment lost 5 bases and the J segment 1 base; nucleotides outside the gene matches: 4. Per the germline V gene, CDR1 is MNHNS and CDR2 is SASEGT. The CDR3 contains 14 residues. The CDR3 coding sequence is TGTGCCAGCAGTCGGGCGGGAGCCCAAGAGACCCAGTACTTC. This codes for CASSRAGAQETQYF.

The chain is built from TRBV18 and TRBJ2-7; 7 nucleotides align to TRBD1. The germline V gene has CDR1 KGHSH and CDR2 LQKENI. The J segment lost 7 bases and the V segment lost 2 bases, leaving 5 bases of the junction unmatched. This CDR3 has 13 residues. The CDR3 region has the DNA TGTGCCAGCTCACCAGGGACAGACCAAGAGCAGTACTTC. This sequence encodes CASSPGTDQEQYF.